The 10 T cell receptor beta chains presented below share a single source sample, sequenced in a study of quantifying T cell responses using KT2 cells. Study-wide background: Reverse transcription used primers in the TCR alpha and beta constant regions.

The cDNA 3' end received a ligated oligonucleotide with a UMI. First-round PCR used about 4 cycles and beta primers RC1.1 and RC1.2 covering TRBC1 and TRBC2. TCRdb reanalysed the UMI-ligation and nested PCR reads using MiXCR and keeps one entry per CDR3 protein. Among roughly 51,000 distinct CDR3 sequences listed, approximately 13% were seen once. Sequencing was carried out using PBMCs spiked with cells of the T cell clone KT2. These receptors all come from a human donor.

This chain links TRBV21-1 with TRBJ1-4. TRBV21-1 is termed a pseudogene. This CDR3 has 15 residues. Here the CDR3 reads CASSPLRDSHEKLFF. The CDR3 DNA is TGTGCCAGCAGTCCGCTCCGGGACTCTCATGAAAAACTGTTTTTT.

The V call is TRBV6-2 or TRBV6-3, the J call TRBJ2-7, with 9 bases that match TRBD2. The CDR3 spans 18 residues. Trimming at V came to 0 bases and at J to 3 bases, leaving 12 bases not matched to a gene. Per the germline V gene, CDR1 is MNHEY and CDR2 is SVGEGT. CDR3 nucleotides: TGTGCCAGCAGTTACTCGACTAGCGGCTATATTGGGAGCTACGAGCAGTACTTC. Its protein is CASSYSTSGYIGSYEQYF.

This clonotype was detected many times. The chain recombines TRBV4-3 with TRBJ2-5, with 11 bases aligning to TRBD2. CDR1 and CDR2 from the germline V gene are LGHNA and YSLEER. CDR3 size: 16 residues. The V segment lost 4 bases and the J segment 5 bases; nucleotides outside the gene matches: 9. CDR3 DNA: TGCGCCAGCAGCCCTATAGCGGGAGGGCCGGTTGAGACCCAGTACTTC. This sequence encodes CASSPIAGGPVETQYF.

The chain employs TRBV20-1 and TRBJ2-7; 8 positions agree with TRBD2. This CDR3 is built from 16 residues. Germline V CDR1 and CDR2: DFQATT, SNEGSKA (reference sequence). The V segment lost 1 base and the J segment 3 bases; nucleotides outside the gene matches: 11. The CDR3 is CSARGFGGRGDYEQYF. The CDR3 DNA reads TGCAGTGCTAGAGGGTTCGGTGGGCGGGGGGACTACGAGCAGTACTTC.

The chain employs TRBV7-3 and TRBJ2-3; TRBD2 matches at 15 bases. The V segment lost 5 bases and the J segment 6 bases; nucleotides outside the gene matches: 9. The length of the CDR3 is 17 residues. The germline V gene has CDR1 SGHTA and CDR2 FQGTGA. CDR3 sequence reads: CASSPGTSGGRTDTQYF. CDR3 bases: TGTGCCAGCAGCCCAGGGACTAGCGGGGGGCGTACGGATACGCAGTATTTT.

This clonotype has just a few counts. The chain combines TRBV20-1 with TRBJ2-1, with D possibly being TRBD1 or TRBD2 (6 bases each). The CDR3 runs to 15 residues. The ends were cut back, 0 bases at V and 3 bases at J, with 12 bases in the middle. CDR1 DFQATT and CDR2 SNEGSKA come from the germline V gene (reference sequence). DNA for the CDR3: TGCAGTGCTAGAGATCGCAGGGGAGGCTACAATGAGCAGTTCTTC. This encodes CSARDRRGGYNEQFF.

The chain has TRBV18 and TRBJ2-5; either TRBD1 or TRBD2 may supply D (5 bases each). CDR1 and CDR2 from the germline V gene are KGHSH and LQKENI. The CDR3 totals 15 residues. The V gene lost 3 bases and the J gene lost 0 bases, with 11 bases spanning the gap. CDR3 sequence (DNA): TGTGCCAGCTCACCGGGACGGTCTGACCAAGAGACCCAGTACTTC. Translating it yields CASSPGRSDQETQYF.

The CDR3 coding sequence is TGTGCCAGCAGTGAAGCGCTGGGGAGGGGGCCTGGCTACACCTTC. Translating gives CASSEALGRGPGYTF. V gene TRBV2 combines with J gene TRBJ1-2; 7 positions match TRBD1. The junction had 8 bases not matched to a gene; V was cut back by 0 bases and J by 7 bases. Looked up from germline, CDR1 is SNHLY and CDR2 is FYNNEI. This CDR3 spans 15 amino acids.

The CDR3 reads CASSSSPIGVGSNQPQHF. As DNA, the CDR3 is TGTGCCAGCAGTTCCAGTCCTATCGGGGTAGGAAGCAATCAGCCCCAGCATTTT. The chain is built from TRBV6-5 and TRBJ1-5, with D unresolved. Trimming cost V 4 bases and J 1 base, with 20 bases left between them. The CDR3 has 18 residues. Germline CDR1 and CDR2: MNHEY and SVGAGI.

The chain links TRBV7-2 to TRBJ2-3, with 7 bases aligning to TRBD1. CDR1 is SGHTA and CDR2 is FQGNSA in the germline V gene. CDR3 length: 14 residues. Trimming cost V 3 bases and J 1 base; bases outside gene matches: 1. The CDR3 protein is CASSFTGGTDTQYF. CDR3 DNA: TGTGCCAGCAGCTTCACAGGGGGCACAGATACGCAGTATTTT.